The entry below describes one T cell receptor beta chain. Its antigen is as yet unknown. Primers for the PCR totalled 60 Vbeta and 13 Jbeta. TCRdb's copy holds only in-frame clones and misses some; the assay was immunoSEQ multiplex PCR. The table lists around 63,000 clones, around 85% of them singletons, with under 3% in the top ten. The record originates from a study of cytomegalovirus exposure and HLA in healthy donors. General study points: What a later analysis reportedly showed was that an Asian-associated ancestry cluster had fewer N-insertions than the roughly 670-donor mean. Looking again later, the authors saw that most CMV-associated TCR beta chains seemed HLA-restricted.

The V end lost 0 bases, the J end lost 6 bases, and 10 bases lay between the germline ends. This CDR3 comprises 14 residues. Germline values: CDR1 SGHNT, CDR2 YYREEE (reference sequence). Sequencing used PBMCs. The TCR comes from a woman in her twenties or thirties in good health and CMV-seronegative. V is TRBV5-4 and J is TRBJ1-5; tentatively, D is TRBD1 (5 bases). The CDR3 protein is CASSLEGEGQPQHF. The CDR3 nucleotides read TGTGCCAGCAGCTTGGAAGGGGAAGGTCAGCCCCAGCATTTT.